This TCR beta chain emerged from a study of Graves' ophthalmopathy and Graves' hyperthyroidism. Whole-study results and caveats: In blood appeared most of the expanded thyroid clonotypes whose frequency exceeded 0.001. With approximately 88% sensitivity and 75% to 84% specificity, a 13-signature model separated ophthalmopathy from stable hyperthyroidism.

The sample holds a few counts of this clonotype. The antigen remains unidentified. The germline V gene encodes CDR1 DFQATT and CDR2 SNEGSKA (reference sequence). V was pared by 3 bases and J by 1 base, with 4 bases of the junction left unmatched. This CDR3 is 15 amino acids long. Those donors who had ophthalmopathy presented with moderate-to-severe activity, a CAS of ≥3, a NOSPECS of ≥4 and a duration under 3 months. For repertoire sequencing, the TCR beta CDR3 regions were amplified from RNA transcripts. Investigators did first-round RT-PCR with HTBI primers, then second-round multiplex PCR. TCRdb ran MiXCR on the multiplex PCR reads and lists one entry per CDR3 protein. The table shows approximately 700,000 distinct CDR3 sequences, with around 40% occurring only once.

This chain connects TRBV20-1 to TRBJ2-7, with 12 bases fitting TRBD2. Sequencing input: peripheral blood. This TCR was sampled from an adult man with Graves' ophthalmopathy. CDR3 DNA sequence: TGCAGTGCTAGTTCCCTAGCGGGGGGGTCCTACGAGCAGTACTTC. Amino acid sequence: CSASSLAGGSYEQYF.